This TCR beta chain came from a study of early T cells in non-severe SARS-CoV-2 infection. Germline CDR1 reads SGHNT; CDR2 reads YYREEE (reference sequence). Losses at the gene ends were 4 bases for V and 0 bases for J; bases not matched to a gene: 12. The CDR3 spans 19 residues. In TCRdb, the 5' RACE reads were re-called with MiXCR into one record per CDR3 protein. The data contain about 110,000 distinct CDR3 sequences, 11% of them seen just once; the ten biggest clones take up about 8.1%. V and J are TRBV5-4 and TRBJ2-6; TRBD1 aligns across 8 bases. The receptor was derived from an adult who was a healthcare worker with PCR-confirmed SARS-CoV-2 infection or an uninfected control (not recorded which). Sequenced material: whole blood. CDR3 amino acids: CASSGTTGDSVSGANVLTF. The DNA of the CDR3 is TGTGCCAGCAGCGGTACGACAGGGGATAGTGTCTCTGGGGCCAACGTCCTGACTTTC.